These 15 T cell receptor beta chains share one sample of origin, sequenced in a study of blood T cell repertoires in COVID-19. TCRdb's table, derived via immunoSEQ multiplex PCR, lists solely in-frame clones and lacks some. The sample shows about 370,000 clones, around 87% of them seen only once. Sequences were obtained from PBMCs or T cells enriched from blood (not recorded which). All receptors derive from a man younger than 35 who had recovered from COVID-19.

J is TRBJ1-2 and V is TRBV10-1; perhaps TRBD1 as D (5 bases). The CDR3 is 13 residues long. CDR1 and CDR2 from the germline V gene are WNHNN and SYGVQD (reference sequence). V shed 3 bases and J shed 2 bases, with 7 bases lying between them. The CDR3 sequence: CASSEDRNYGYTF. The CDR3 DNA follows: TGCGCCAGCAGTGAAGACAGAAACTATGGCTACACCTTC.

V and J are TRBV6-5 and TRBJ2-7, with a tentative D call TRBD1 (6 bases). CDR1 and CDR2 from the germline V gene are MNHEY and SVGAGI. V was cut by 4 bases and J by 4 bases, with 20 bases left in between. The length of the CDR3 is 16 residues. CDR3 protein: CASSWETGSNVYEQYF. The CDR3 DNA reads TGTGCCAGCAGTTGGGAGACAGGAAGTAATGTTTACGAGCAGTACTTC.

The chain is built from TRBV7-9 and TRBJ2-3; D might be TRBD2 (6 bases). V lost 3 bases and J lost 2, with 9 bases in between. The CDR3 runs 14 residues. Germline V gene data show CDR1 as SEHNR and CDR2 as FQNEAQ (reference sequence). CDR3 bases: TGTGCCAGCAGCTTCGGGGACTCCACAGATACGCAGTATTTT. Translated: CASSFGDSTDTQYF. Full variable domain (rest looked up from reference TRBV7-9 and TRBJ2-3): DTGVSQNPRHKITKRGQNVTFRCDPISEHNRLYWYRQTLGQGPEFLTYFQNEAQLEKSRLLSDRFSAERPKGSFSTLEIQRTEQGDSAMYLCASSFGDSTDTQYFGPGTRLTVL.

The chain combines TRBV7-2 with TRBJ2-1, with a weak D call TRBD2 (5 bases). V was shortened by 1 base and J by 7 bases, with 14 bases between the two germline ends. The CDR3 loop spans 15 amino acids. Germline V gene sequence: CDR1 SGHTA, CDR2 FQGNSA. The CDR3 here is CASSLGLAPGNEQFF. For the CDR3, the DNA is TGTGCCAGCAGCTTAGGCCTAGCTCCCGGGAATGAGCAGTTCTTC. Full variable domain (rest looked up from reference TRBV7-2 and TRBJ2-1): GAGVSQSPSNKVTEKGKDVELRCDPISGHTALYWYRQSLGQGLEFLIYFQGNSAPDKSGLPSDRFSAERTGGSVSTLTIQRTQQEDSAVYLCASSLGLAPGNEQFFGPGTRLTVL.

The chain links TRBV3-1 (or the pseudogene TRBV3-2) to TRBJ2-3; no clear D gene. Germline V gene sequence: CDR1 LGHDT, CDR2 YNNKEL (reference sequence). V was shortened by 4 bases and J by 0 bases, with 14 bases between the two germline ends. The CDR3 has 16 residues. CDR3 amino acids: CASSPLHAPSTDTQYF. CDR3 nucleotides: TGTGCCAGCAGCCCCTTACACGCACCTAGCACAGATACGCAGTATTTT.

This clone was found once. V and J are TRBV19 and TRBJ2-1; the match to TRBD2 covers 13 bases. The CDR3 extends over 18 amino acids. Germline CDR1 is LNHDA and CDR2 is SQIVND (reference sequence). The ends lost 5 bases at V and 7 bases at J; junction bases unmatched: 14. The CDR3 sequence: CASSAGLAGESGLNEQFF. DNA for the CDR3: TGTGCCAGTAGTGCCGGACTAGCGGGAGAATCGGGTTTGAATGAGCAGTTCTTC.

The CDR3 DNA reads TGTGCCAGCAGCTTAGGAGGGCGCTCCTACGAGCAGTACTTC. This encodes CASSLGGRSYEQYF. The chain is built from TRBV7-9 and TRBJ2-7, with D tentatively TRBD2 (5 bases). The CDR3 consists of 14 residues. The germline V gene encodes CDR1 SEHNR and CDR2 FQNEAQ (reference sequence). The germline V and J ends were trimmed by 1 base and 0 bases, with 7 bases remaining between them.

The chain couples TRBV9 to TRBJ1-2; 8 bases fit TRBD1. Germline V lookup: CDR1 SGDLS, CDR2 YYNGEE. The CDR3 is 15 amino acids. V gave up 3 bases and J gave up 3 bases; unmatched junction bases: 7. DNA of the CDR3: TGTGCCAGCAGCGCACAGGGGGACCTCTACTATGGCTACACCTTC. Translation gives CASSAQGDLYYGYTF. Drawing the rest from reference TRBV9 and TRBJ1-2, the complete variable domain is DSGVTQTPKHLITATGQRVTLRCSPRSGDLSVYWYQQSLDQGLQFLIQYYNGEERAKGNILERFSAQQFPDLHSELNLSSLELGDSALYFCASSAQGDLYYGYTFGSGTRLTVV.

The chain carries TRBV2 and TRBJ1-6; 9 nucleotides align to TRBD1. V dropped 5 bases and J dropped 8; count of bases not matched to a gene: 4. This CDR3 is 14 amino acids long. Germline lookup yields CDR1 SNHLY and CDR2 FYNNEI. Here the CDR3 DNA reads TGTGCCAGCAGTACAGGGGGCGGTTATTCACCCCTCCACTTT. It specifies CASSTGGGYSPLHF.

The genes are TRBV10-3 and TRBJ1-2, with TRBD1 identical over 9 bases. Germline V gene sequence: CDR1 ENHRY, CDR2 SYGVKD. This CDR3 has 14 amino acids. The trim removed 2 bases at V and 8 bases at J, leaving 6 bases unmatched. The CDR3 DNA sequence: TGTGCCATCAGTGAGGGGACAGGGACCTTCGGCTACACCTTC. Protein: CAISEGTGTFGYTF.

The chain carries TRBV7-9 and TRBJ1-4; TRBD1 might be the D (6 bases). Trimming stripped 3 bases from V and 4 bases from J, with 12 bases between. CDR1 and CDR2 (germline): SEHNR, FQNEAQ (reference sequence). The CDR3 length is 15 residues. The chain's CDR3 is CASSLGTRFNEKLFF. DNA of the CDR3: TGTGCCAGCAGCTTGGGGACACGGTTTAATGAAAAACTGTTTTTT.

V is TRBV11-2 and J is TRBJ2-7; 9 positions agree with TRBD1. The CDR3 contains 14 residues. The ends lost 3 bases at V and 2 bases at J; junction bases unmatched: 2. Germline loops: CDR1 SGHAT, CDR2 FQNNGV. The CDR3 reads CASSFRDRAYEQYF. CDR3 DNA sequence: TGTGCCAGCAGCTTCCGGGACAGGGCCTACGAGCAGTACTTC.

The sample holds one count of this clone. This chain joins TRBV29-1 and TRBJ1-1; no clear D. This CDR3 spans 13 amino acids. From germline, CDR1 is SQVTM and CDR2 ANQGSEA. V lost 0 bases to trimming and J lost 10 bases, with 15 bases between them. The DNA for the CDR3 is TGCAGCGTTGAAGATCCAGGAGGGCCCGCAGCTTTCTTT. Amino acids: CSVEDPGGPAAFF.

The rearrangement joins TRBV12-3 or TRBV12-4 to TRBJ2-5, with unresolved D. The CDR3 loop spans 13 amino acids. V dropped 2 bases and J dropped 7 bases, with 11 bases sitting between them. Here the CDR3 reads CASSLPTPATQYF. CDR3 DNA sequence: TGTGCCAGCAGTTTACCGACACCGGCGACCCAGTACTTC.

The rearrangement joins TRBV19 to TRBJ1-6; 7 nucleotides align to TRBD1. V lost 2 bases and J lost 7; bases outside the gene matches: 5. This CDR3 is 15 amino acids long. Looked up from germline, CDR1 is LNHDA and CDR2 is SQIVND (reference sequence). Written as DNA, the CDR3 is TGTGCCAGTAGTATACGGAGGGGGCGAAATTCACCCCTCCACTTT. It codes for CASSIRRGRNSPLHF.